What follows is one T cell receptor beta chain and its context. The PCR had 60 Vbeta and 13 Jbeta primers. Measured with immunoSEQ multiplex PCR; TCRdb has only the in-frame clones, and not every one. The table has some 59,000 clones, 82% seen once; the top ten hold 2.5% to 3.5%. The CDR3 runs to 13 residues. The ends were cut back, 11 bases at V and 3 bases at J, with 14 bases in the middle. The data stem from a study of cytomegalovirus exposure and HLA in healthy donors. This receptor was obtained from a woman in her late teens or twenties in good health and CMV-seronegative. This sequence joins TRBV23-1 and TRBJ2-1; possible D gene TRBD2, 7 bases. TRBV23-1 falls under the ORF class, with uncertain function. The specimen sequenced was PBMCs. CDR3 in amino acids: CAGRGTVYNEQFF. CDR3 DNA sequence: TGCGCCGGGAGGGGGACCGTCTACAATGAGCAGTTCTTC.